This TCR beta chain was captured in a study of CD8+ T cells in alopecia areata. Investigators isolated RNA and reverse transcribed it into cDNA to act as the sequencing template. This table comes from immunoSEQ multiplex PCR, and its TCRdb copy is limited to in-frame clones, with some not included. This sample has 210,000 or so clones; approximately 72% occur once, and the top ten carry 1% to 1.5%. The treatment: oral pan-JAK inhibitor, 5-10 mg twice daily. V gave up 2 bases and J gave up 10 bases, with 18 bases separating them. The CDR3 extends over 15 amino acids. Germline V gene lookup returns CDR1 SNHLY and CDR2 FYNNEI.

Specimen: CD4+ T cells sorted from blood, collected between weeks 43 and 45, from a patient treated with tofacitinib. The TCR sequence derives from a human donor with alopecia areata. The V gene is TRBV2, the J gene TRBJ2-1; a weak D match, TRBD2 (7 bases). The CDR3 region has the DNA TGTGCCAGCAGTGAAAGGTCGGGGGGCCATAAAGAGCAGTTCTTC. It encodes CASSERSGGHKEQFF.